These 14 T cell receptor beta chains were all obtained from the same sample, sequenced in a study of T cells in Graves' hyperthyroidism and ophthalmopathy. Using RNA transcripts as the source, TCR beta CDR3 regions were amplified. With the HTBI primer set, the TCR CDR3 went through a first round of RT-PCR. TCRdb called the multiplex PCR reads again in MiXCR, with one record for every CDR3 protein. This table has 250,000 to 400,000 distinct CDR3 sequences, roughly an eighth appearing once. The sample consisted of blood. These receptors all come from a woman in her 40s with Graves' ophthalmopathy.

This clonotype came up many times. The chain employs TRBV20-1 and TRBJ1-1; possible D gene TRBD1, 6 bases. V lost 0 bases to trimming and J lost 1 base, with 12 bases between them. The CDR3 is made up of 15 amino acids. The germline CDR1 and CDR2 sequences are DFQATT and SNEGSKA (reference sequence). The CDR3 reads CSARDFGTSNTEAFF. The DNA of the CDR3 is TGCAGTGCTAGAGATTTTGGGACATCGAACACTGAAGCTTTCTTT.

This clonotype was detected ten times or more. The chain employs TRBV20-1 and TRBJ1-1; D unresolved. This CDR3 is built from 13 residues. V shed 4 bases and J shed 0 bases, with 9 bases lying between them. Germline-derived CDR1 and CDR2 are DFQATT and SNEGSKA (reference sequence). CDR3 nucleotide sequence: TGCAGTGCTACCGATTCGATGAACACTGAAGCTTTCTTT. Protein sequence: CSATDSMNTEAFF.

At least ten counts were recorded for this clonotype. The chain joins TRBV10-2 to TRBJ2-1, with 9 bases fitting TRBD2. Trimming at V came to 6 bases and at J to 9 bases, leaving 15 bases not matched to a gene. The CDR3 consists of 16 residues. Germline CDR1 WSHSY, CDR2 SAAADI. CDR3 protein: CASRAFGGGARGEQFF. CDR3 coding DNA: TGCGCCAGCAGAGCTTTTGGCGGGGGGGCCCGTGGTGAGCAGTTCTTC.

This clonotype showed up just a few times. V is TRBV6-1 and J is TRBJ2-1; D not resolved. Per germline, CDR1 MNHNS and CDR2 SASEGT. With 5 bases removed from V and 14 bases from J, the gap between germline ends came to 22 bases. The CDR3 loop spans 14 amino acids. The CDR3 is CASSSRVETPLKFF. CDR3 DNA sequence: TGTGCCAGCAGTTCCCGTGTTGAGACCCCCCTCAAGTTCTTC.

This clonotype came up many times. As DNA, the CDR3 is TGTGCCAGCAGCCAACAGGGATCCTCACCCCTCCACTTT. It is translated as CASSQQGSSPLHF. This chain connects TRBV7-2 to TRBJ1-6; maybe TRBD1 (6 bases). Trimming left V 5 bases short and J 10 bases short, with 12 bases between. The CDR3 contains 13 residues. Germline CDR1 reads SGHTA; CDR2 reads FQGNSA.

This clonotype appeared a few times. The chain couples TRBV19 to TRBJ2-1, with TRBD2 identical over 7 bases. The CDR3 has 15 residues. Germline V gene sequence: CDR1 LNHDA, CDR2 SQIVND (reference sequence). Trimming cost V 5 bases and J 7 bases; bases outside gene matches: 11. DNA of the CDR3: TGTGCCAGTAGTCTTCTAGCGGCCCGCGGGAATGAGCAGTTCTTC. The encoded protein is CASSLLAARGNEQFF.

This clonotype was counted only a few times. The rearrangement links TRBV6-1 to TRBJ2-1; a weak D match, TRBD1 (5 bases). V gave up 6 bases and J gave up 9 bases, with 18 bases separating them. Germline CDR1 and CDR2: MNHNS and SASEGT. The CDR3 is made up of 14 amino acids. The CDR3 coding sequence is TGTGCCAGCAGACTCCAGGGTAGTAGTGCTGAGCAGTTCTTC. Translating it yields CASRLQGSSAEQFF.

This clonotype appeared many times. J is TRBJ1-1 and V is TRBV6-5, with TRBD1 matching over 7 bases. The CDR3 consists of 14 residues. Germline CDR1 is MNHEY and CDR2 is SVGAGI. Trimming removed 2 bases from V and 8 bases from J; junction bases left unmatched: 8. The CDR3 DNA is TGTGCCAGCAGTTACGGGACAGCCGGAGGGGAAGCTTTCTTT. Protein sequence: CASSYGTAGGEAFF.

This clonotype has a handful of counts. Here the CDR3 reads CASRKDRNTGELFF. In DNA form, the CDR3 reads TGTGCCAGCAGGAAGGACAGAAACACCGGGGAGCTGTTTTTT. The chain is built from TRBV7-6 and TRBJ2-2; a possible D gene is TRBD1 (6 bases). CDR3 size: 14 residues. Germline V gene sequence: CDR1 SGHVS, CDR2 FNYEAQ. The ends were cut back, 6 bases at V and 2 bases at J, with 10 bases in the middle. Based on the CDR3 plus reference TRBV7-6 and TRBJ2-2, the full variable domain is GAGVSQSPRYKVTKRGQDVALRCDPISGHVSLYWYRQALGQGPEFLTYFNYEAQQDKSGLPNDRFSAERPEGSISTLTIQRTEQRDSAMYRCASRKDRNTGELFFGEGSRLTVL.

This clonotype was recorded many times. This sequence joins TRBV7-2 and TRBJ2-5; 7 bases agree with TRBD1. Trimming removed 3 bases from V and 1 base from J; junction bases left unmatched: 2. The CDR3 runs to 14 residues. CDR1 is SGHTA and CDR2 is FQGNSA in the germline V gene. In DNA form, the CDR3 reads TGTGCCAGCAGCTTTGACAGGGTCCAAGAGACCCAGTACTTC. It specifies CASSFDRVQETQYF.

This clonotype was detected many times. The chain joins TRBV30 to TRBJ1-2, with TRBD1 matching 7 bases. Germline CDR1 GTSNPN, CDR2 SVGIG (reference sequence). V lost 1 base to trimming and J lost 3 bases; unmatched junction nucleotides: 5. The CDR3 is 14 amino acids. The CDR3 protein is CAWSGFRGDYGYTF. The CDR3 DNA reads TGTGCCTGGAGTGGATTCAGGGGGGACTATGGCTACACCTTC.

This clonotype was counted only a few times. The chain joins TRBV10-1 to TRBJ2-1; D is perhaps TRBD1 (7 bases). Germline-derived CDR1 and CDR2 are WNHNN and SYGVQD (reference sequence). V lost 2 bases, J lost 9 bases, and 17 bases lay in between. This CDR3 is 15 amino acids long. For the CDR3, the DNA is TGCGCCAGCAGTGAGAGACAGACAGGGCGGGGTGAGCAGTTCTTC. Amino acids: CASSERQTGRGEQFF.

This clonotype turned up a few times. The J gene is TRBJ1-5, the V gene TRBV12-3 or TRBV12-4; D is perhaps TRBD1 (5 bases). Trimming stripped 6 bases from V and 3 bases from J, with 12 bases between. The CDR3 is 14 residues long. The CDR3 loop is CASSSGADNQPQHF. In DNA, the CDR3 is TGTGCCAGCAGCTCCGGGGCAGACAATCAGCCCCAGCATTTT.

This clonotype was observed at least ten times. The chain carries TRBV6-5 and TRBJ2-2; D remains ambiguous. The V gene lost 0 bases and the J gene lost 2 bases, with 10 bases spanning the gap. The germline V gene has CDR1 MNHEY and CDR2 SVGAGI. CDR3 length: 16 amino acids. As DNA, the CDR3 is TGTGCCAGCAGTTACTCGATGGGCACTAACACCGGGGAGCTGTTTTTT. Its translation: CASSYSMGTNTGELFF.